The sequence of this TCR beta chain was determined in a study of early stage breast cancer tumors. V lost 2 bases, J lost 4 bases, and 6 bases lay in between. The CDR3 runs 13 residues. Germline V gives CDR1 SGHTA, CDR2 FQGTGA. The assay was immunoSEQ multiplex PCR, and TCRdb's table has in-frame clones only and misses some. This sample has approximately 20,000 clones, with over 70% found just once. This clone was seen only a few times. The sequence was obtained from a person aged 70 to 80 with breast cancer. Sequenced sample: blood. The chain combines TRBV7-3 with TRBJ1-5; no firm D call. Written as DNA, the CDR3 is TGTGCCAGCAGCTTAGGGCCAAATCAGCCCCAGCATTTT. It yields the protein CASSLGPNQPQHF.